This T cell receptor beta chain originates from a study of blood T cell repertoires in COVID-19. Background on the study: Nucleic acid was either cDNA or gDNA, and it came from T cells, B-cell-depleted T cells, or PBMCs.

The method was immunoSEQ multiplex PCR; TCRdb's version includes in-frame clones alone and lacks a portion of them. This table has 250,000 to 350,000 clones, about nine tenths appearing once. The germline V gene encodes CDR1 SGHRS and CDR2 YFSETQ. The length of the CDR3 is 16 residues. After removal of 4 bases from V and 1 base from J, the junction contained 10 bases not matched to a gene. This receptor was taken from a woman in her thirties or forties who had recovered from COVID-19. The sample consisted of peripheral blood. V gene TRBV5-1 combines with J gene TRBJ2-5, with 7 bases lining up with TRBD2. The CDR3 sequence: CASSRAALAFQETQYF. The CDR3 bases are TGCGCCAGCAGCAGAGCGGCACTAGCGTTCCAAGAGACCCAGTACTTC.